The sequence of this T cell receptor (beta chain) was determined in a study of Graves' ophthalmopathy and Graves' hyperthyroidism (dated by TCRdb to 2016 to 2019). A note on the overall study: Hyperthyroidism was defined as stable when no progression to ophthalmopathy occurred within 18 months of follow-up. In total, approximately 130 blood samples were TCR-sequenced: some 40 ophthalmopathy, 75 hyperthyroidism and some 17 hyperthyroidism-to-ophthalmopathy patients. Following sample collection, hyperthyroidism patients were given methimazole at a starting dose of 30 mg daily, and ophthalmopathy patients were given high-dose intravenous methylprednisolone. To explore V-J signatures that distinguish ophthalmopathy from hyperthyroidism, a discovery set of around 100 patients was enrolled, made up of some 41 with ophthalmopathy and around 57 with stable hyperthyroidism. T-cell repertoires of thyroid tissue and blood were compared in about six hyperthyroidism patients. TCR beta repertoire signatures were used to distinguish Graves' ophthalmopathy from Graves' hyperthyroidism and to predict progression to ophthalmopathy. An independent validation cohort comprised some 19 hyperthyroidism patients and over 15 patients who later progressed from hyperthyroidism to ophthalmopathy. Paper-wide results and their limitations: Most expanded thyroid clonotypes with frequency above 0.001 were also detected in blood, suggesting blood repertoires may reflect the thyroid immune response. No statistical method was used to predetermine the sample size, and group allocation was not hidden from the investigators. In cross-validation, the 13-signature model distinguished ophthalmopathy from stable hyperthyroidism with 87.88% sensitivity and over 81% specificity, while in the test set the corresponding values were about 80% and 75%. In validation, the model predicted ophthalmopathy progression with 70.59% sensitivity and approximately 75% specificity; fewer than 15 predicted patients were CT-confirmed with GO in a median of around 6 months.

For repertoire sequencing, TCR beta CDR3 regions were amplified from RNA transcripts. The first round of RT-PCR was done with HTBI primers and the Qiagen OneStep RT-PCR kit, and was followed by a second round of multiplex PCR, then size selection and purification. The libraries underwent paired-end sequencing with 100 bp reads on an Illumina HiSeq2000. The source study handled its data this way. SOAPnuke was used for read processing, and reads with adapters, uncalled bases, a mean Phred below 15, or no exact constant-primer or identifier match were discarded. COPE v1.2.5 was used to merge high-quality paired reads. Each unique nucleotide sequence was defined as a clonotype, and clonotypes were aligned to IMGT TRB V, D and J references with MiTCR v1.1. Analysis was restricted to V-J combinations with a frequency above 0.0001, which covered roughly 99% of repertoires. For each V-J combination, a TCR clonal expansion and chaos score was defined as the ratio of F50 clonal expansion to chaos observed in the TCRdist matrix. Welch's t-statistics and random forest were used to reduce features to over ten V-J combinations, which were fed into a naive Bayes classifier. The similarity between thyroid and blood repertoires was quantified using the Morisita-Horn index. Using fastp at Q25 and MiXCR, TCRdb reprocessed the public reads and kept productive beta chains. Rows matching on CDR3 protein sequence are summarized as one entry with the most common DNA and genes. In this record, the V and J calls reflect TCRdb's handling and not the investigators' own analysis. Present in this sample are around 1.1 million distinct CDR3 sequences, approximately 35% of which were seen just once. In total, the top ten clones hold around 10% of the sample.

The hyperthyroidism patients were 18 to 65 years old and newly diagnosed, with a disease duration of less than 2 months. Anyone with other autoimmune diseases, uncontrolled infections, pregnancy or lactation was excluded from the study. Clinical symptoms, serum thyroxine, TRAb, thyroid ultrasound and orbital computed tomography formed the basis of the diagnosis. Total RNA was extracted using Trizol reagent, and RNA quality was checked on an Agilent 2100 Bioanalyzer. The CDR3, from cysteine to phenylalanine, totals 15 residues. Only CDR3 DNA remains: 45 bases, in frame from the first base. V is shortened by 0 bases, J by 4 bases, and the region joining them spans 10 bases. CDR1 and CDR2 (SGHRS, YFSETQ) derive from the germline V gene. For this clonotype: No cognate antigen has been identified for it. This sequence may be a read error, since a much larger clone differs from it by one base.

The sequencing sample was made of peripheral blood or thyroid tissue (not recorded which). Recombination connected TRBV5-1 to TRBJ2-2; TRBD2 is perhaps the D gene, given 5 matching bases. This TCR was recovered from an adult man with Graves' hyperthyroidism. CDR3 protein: CASSLGGLSTGELFF. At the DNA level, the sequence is TGCGCCAGCAGCTTGGGCGGGCTCAGCACCGGGGAGCTGTTTTTT. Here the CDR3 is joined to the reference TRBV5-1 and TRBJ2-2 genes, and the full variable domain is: KAGVTQTPRYLIKTRGQQVTLSCSPISGHRSVSWYQQTPGQGLQFLFEYFSETQRNKGNFPGRFSGRQFSNSRSEMNVSTLELGDSALYLCASSLGGLSTGELFFGEGSRLTVL.